The clone carrying this T cell receptor beta chain showed up many times. The antigen is not known. The data originate from a study of spatial heterogeneity in lung cancer. General observations from the study: Estimation of coverage gave values of around 7% for alpha and approximately 12% for beta chains in tumor T cells. Within tumors, counts of expanded alpha and beta TCRs tracked tumor mutation counts. The counts of expanded TCRs, ubiquitous and regional, tracked ubiquitous and regional nonsynonymous mutations, respectively.

Germline CDR1 reads ENHRY; CDR2 reads SYGVKD. The CDR3 runs to 13 residues. The ends were cut back, 4 bases at V and 1 base at J, with 5 bases in the middle. Time point: sample taken at primary tumor resection. Without sorting, whole RNA was sequenced from tumor, nontumor lung or frozen PBMC. Each CDR3 protein gets one entry after TCRdb re-called the 5' RACE reads with MiXCR. The sample shows over 14,000 distinct CDR3 sequences, under 7.5% of them seen only once. The receptor comes from a male donor with early-stage non-small cell lung cancer. The chain has TRBV10-3 and TRBJ1-5, with D hard to call. Specimen: lung tumor tissue, collected at surgery. The CDR3 nucleotides read TGTGCCATCAGTGGACTAAGCAATCAGCCCCAGCATTTT. Protein product: CAISGLSNQPQHF.